The 2 T cell receptor beta chains listed next were all sequenced from one sample in a study of T cells after yellow fever vaccination. TCRdb processed the 5' RACE reads anew with MiXCR; each CDR3 protein has one entry. The table shows roughly 520,000 distinct CDR3 sequences, with 20% to 25% occurring only once. The specimen was PBMCs, collected approximately 22 days after the first yellow fever vaccination. Receptors originate from a man aged 18 to 30 who received the YFV17D yellow fever vaccine.

CDR3 in amino acids: CATRQPMLDEQFF. The DNA of the CDR3 is TGCGCCACCCGGCAGCCGATGCTCGATGAGCAGTTCTTC. V is TRBV23-1 and J is TRBJ2-1; D not resolved. TRBV23-1 is flagged as an ORF with uncertain function. The CDR3 loop spans 13 amino acids. Trimming stripped 10 bases from V and 8 bases from J, with 18 bases between.

This clonotype was observed a handful of times. The genes are TRBV27 and TRBJ2-5; possible D gene TRBD1, 7 bases. This CDR3 is 16 amino acids long. Germline-derived CDR1 and CDR2 are MNHEY and SMNVEV (reference sequence). Trimming stripped 2 bases from V and 7 bases from J, with 20 bases between. The CDR3 protein is CASSLGGRTGPMTQYF. The CDR3 region has the DNA TGTGCCAGCAGTTTAGGAGGGAGGACAGGACCGATGACCCAGTACTTC.